These T cell receptor beta chains were read from a single sample in a study of Ad26.COV2.S vaccination and SARS-CoV-2 variants. TCRdb's copy holds only in-frame clones and misses some; the assay was immunoSEQ multiplex PCR. Of roughly 500,000 clones listed, nearly 90% were seen once; the top ten hold roughly 2.5%. Source: peripheral blood, taken in a trial of Ad26.COV2.S vaccine versus placebo. The source of these receptors is a person aged 18 to 65 who received the Ad26.COV2.S COVID-19 vaccine or a placebo. Both conserved end residues are part of each CDR3. D genes are given only for firm matches. A row's size may be missing; if present it is once, few, many or a size class.

V gene,J gene,D gene,clone size,CDR3 protein,CDR3 DNA
TRBV6-6,TRBJ2-6,.,once,CASSRSYGQSLSGANVLTF,TGTGCCAGCAGTCGCTCGTACGGGCAATCCCTCTCTGGGGCCAACGTCCTGACTTTC
TRBV5-1,TRBJ1-1,.,.,CASSPRLTSRNTEAFF,TGCGCCAGCAGCCCTAGACTGACGTCTAGGAACACTGAAGCTTTCTTT
TRBV11-3,TRBJ2-3,.,.,CASSLVWGKDTQYF,TGTGCCAGCAGCTTAGTTTGGGGGAAAGATACGCAGTATTTT
TRBV18,TRBJ2-5,.,.,CASSHETVETQYF,TGTGCCAGCTCCCACGAGACAGTCGAGACCCAGTACTTC
TRBV6-6,TRBJ2-3,.,.,CASSYPEEAYTDTQYF,TGTGCCAGCAGTTACCCAGAAGAGGCCTACACAGATACGCAGTATTTT
TRBV5-4,TRBJ2-7,TRBD1,.,CASTDLQGAHEQYF,TGTGCCAGCACCGACCTCCAGGGGGCCCACGAGCAGTACTTC
TRBV7-3,TRBJ2-3,.,.,CASSPRLEGDTQYF,TGTGCCAGCAGCCCCCGACTAGAGGGTGATACGCAGTATTTT
TRBV2,TRBJ1-5,.,few,CASSKFDGGSNQPQHF,TGTGCCAGCAGTAAATTTGACGGTGGTAGCAATCAGCCCCAGCATTTT
TRBV9,TRBJ1-1,TRBD1,.,CASSVDGQGGGTEAFF,TGTGCCAGCAGCGTAGATGGGCAGGGGGGAGGAACTGAAGCTTTCTTT
TRBV5-4,TRBJ2-3,TRBD2,.,CASSTKTSGGTDTQYF,TGTGCCAGCAGTACTAAAACTAGCGGCGGCACAGATACGCAGTATTTT
TRBV7-2,TRBJ2-1,.,.,CASSLGSALGLREQFF,TGTGCCAGCAGCTTAGGATCAGCGCTCGGGTTAAGGGAGCAGTTCTTC
TRBV5-1,TRBJ2-3,TRBD2,.,CASSLETSGWGDTQYF,TGCGCCAGCAGCTTGGAAACTAGCGGGTGGGGAGATACGCAGTATTTT
TRBV7-2,TRBJ1-5,.,few,CASRAGLSNQPQHF,TGTGCCAGCAGGGCAGGGTTGAGCAATCAGCCCCAGCATTTT
TRBV6-6,TRBJ1-5,.,.,CASSIRQVGNQPQHF,TGTGCCAGCAGTATAAGGCAAGTAGGCAATCAGCCCCAGCATTTT
TRBV5-1,TRBJ1-1,TRBD1,.,CASNPGGPHQNTEAFF,TGCGCCAGCAACCCAGGGGGCCCCCACCAGAACACTGAAGCTTTCTTT
TRBV14,TRBJ1-2,.,.,CASSIKTLYGYTF,TGTGCCAGCAGCATCAAGACTTTATATGGCTACACCTTC
TRBV5-5,TRBJ1-2,.,.,CASSRTRDPGTRGYTF,TGTGCCAGCAGCCGGACCCGGGACCCCGGTACGAGGGGCTACACCTTC
TRBV12-3/TRBV12-4,TRBJ2-5,.,.,CASSSLQTQYF,TGTGCCAGCAGTTCCCTCCAGACCCAGTACTTC
TRBV19,TRBJ1-5,.,.,CASSIRDSNQPQHF,TGTGCCAGTAGTATAAGGGATAGCAATCAGCCCCAGCATTTT
TRBV7-2,TRBJ1-5,TRBD1,.,CASSSRTGIFQPQHF,TGTGCCAGCAGCTCTCGGACAGGGATATTCCAGCCCCAGCATTTT
TRBV7-2,TRBJ1-2,TRBD1,.,CASSPGWGQGSGYTF,TGTGCCAGCAGCCCCGGCTGGGGACAGGGGTCTGGCTACACCTTC
TRBV6-1,TRBJ2-1,.,.,CASSENPGTYNEQFF,TGTGCCAGCAGTGAAAACCCAGGTACCTACAATGAGCAGTTCTTC
TRBV28,TRBJ1-4,.,.,CASSRSGPTWGKLFF,TGTGCCAGCAGTCGATCCGGGCCGACCTGGGGAAAACTGTTTTTT
TRBV7-2,TRBJ1-3,.,.,CASSDASHGNTIYF,TGTGCCAGCAGCGACGCTTCACACGGAAACACCATATATTTT
TRBV11-3,TRBJ1-4,.,.,CASSRDRPEELFF,TGTGCCAGCAGTCGAGATCGTCCAGAGGAACTGTTTTTT
TRBV19,TRBJ2-3,.,once,CASSTRTAYNPQYF,TGTGCCAGTAGTACACGGACAGCCTACAACCCGCAGTATTTT
TRBV6-2/TRBV6-3,TRBJ1-5,.,.,CASSRSRVGNQPQHF,TGTGCCAGCAGTCGGTCAAGGGTTGGCAATCAGCCCCAGCATTTT
TRBV6-5,TRBJ2-7,.,.,CASTKQGISYEQYF,TGTGCCAGCACCAAACAGGGAATCTCCTACGAGCAGTACTTC